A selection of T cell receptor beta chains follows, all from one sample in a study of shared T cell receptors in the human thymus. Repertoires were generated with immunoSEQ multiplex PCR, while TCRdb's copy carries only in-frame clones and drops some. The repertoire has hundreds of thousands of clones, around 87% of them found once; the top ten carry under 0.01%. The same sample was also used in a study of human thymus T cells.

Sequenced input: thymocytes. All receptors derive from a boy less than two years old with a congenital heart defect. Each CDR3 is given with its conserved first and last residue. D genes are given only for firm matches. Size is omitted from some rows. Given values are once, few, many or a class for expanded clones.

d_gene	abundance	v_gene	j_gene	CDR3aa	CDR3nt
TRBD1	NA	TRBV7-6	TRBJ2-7	CASSQDRGGYEQYF	TGTGCCAGCAGCCAGGACAGGGGGGGATACGAGCAGTACTTC
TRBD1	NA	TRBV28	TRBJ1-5	CASSLCARTGTEPQHF	TGTGCCAGCAGTTTATGCGCTCGGACAGGGACTGAGCCCCAGCATTTT
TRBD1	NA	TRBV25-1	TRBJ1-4	CASSDSGTAYEKLFF	TGTGCCAGCAGTGACTCCGGGACAGCATATGAAAAACTGTTTTTT
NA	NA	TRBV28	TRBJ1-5	CASSTTATQNQPQHF	TGTGCCAGCAGTACGACAGCAACGCAAAATCAGCCCCAGCATTTT
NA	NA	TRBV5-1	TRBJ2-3	CASRRGGSTDTQYF	TGCGCCAGCAGGCGGGGCGGGAGCACAGATACGCAGTATTTT
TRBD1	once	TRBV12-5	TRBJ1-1	CASAKTGANTEAFF	TGTGCTAGTGCCAAGACAGGGGCGAACACTGAAGCTTTCTTT
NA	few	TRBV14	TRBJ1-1	CASSQGLSGNTEAFF	TGTGCCAGCAGCCAAGGCCTATCAGGGAACACTGAAGCTTTCTTT
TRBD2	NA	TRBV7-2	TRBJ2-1	CASSLVSSSGTSRYNEQFF	TGTGCCAGCAGCTTAGTCTCATCATCCGGGACTAGCAGATACAATGAGCAGTTCTTC
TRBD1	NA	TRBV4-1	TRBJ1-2	CASSQDWAAGGYGYTF	TGCGCCAGCAGCCAAGATTGGGCGGCAGGGGGCTATGGCTACACCTTC
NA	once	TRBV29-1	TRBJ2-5	CSVERAGYQETQYF	TGCAGCGTTGAACGGGCGGGGTACCAAGAGACCCAGTACTTC
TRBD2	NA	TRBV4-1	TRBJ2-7	CASSQDRTSGAPLSYEQYF	TGCGCCAGCAGCCAAGATCGGACTAGCGGCGCGCCCCTCTCATACGAGCAGTACTTC
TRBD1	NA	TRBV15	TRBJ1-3	CATSRGTGAPSGNTIYF	TGTGCCACCAGCAGAGGTACAGGGGCTCCCTCTGGAAACACCATATATTTT
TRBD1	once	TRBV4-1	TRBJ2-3	CASSHGTDNTDTQYF	TGCGCCAGCAGCCACGGGACAGACAACACAGATACGCAGTATTTT
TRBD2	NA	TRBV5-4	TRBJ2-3	CASSHTGTSSPGTQYF	TGTGCCAGCAGCCACACAGGGACTAGCTCTCCTGGCACGCAGTATTTT
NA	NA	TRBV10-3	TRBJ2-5	CAIRRTGGGETQYF	TGTGCCATAAGACGTACGGGGGGCGGAGAGACCCAGTACTTC
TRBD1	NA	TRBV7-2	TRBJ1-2	CASSLLAAQGARGYTF	TGTGCCAGCAGCCTGCTCGCGGCCCAGGGGGCGCGAGGCTACACCTTC
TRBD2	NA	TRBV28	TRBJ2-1	CASSFREVIAVKYNEQFF	TGTGCCAGCAGTTTTCGGGAGGTAATAGCGGTTAAATACAATGAGCAGTTCTTC
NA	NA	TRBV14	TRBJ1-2	CASSRSSGDAGYTF	TGTGCCAGCAGCCGGTCCTCCGGGGATGCTGGCTACACCTTC
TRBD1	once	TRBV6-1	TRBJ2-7	CASSPQGYEQYF	TGTGCCAGCAGCCCACAGGGGTACGAGCAGTACTTC
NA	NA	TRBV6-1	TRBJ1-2	CATSIRTGGCGYTF	TGTGCCACCAGTATACGGACGGGGGGCTGTGGCTACACCTTC
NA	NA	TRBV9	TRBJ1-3	CASSDRASGNTIYF	TGTGCCAGCAGCGACAGAGCTTCTGGAAACACCATATATTTT
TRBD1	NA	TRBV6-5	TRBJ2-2	CATAAGTANTGELFF	TGTGCCACCGCCGCCGGGACAGCGAACACCGGGGAGCTGTTTTTT
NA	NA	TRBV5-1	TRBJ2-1	CASSYVGLPSYNEQFF	TGCGCCAGCAGCTATGTCGGGTTACCCTCCTACAATGAGCAGTTCTTC
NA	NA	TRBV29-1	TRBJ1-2	CSVDRQATLANYGYTF	TGCAGCGTTGATCGACAGGCGACATTAGCTAACTATGGCTACACCTTC
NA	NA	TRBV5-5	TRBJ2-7	CASSPGHHYEQYF	TGTGCCAGCAGCCCCGGACACCACTACGAGCAGTACTTC
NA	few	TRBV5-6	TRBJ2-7	CASSYTGSYEQYF	TGTGCCAGCAGCTACACAGGGTCATACGAGCAGTACTTC
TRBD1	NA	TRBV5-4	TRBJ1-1	CASSLRDRVGKAFF	TGTGCCAGCAGCTTGAGGGACAGGGTCGGCAAAGCTTTCTTT
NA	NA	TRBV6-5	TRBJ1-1	CASSLPGMENTEAFF	TGTGCCAGCAGTTTACCAGGGATGGAGAACACTGAAGCTTTCTTT
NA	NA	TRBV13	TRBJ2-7	CASSPGGVFGGRRSYEQYF	TGTGCCAGCAGCCCGGGGGGCGTTTTCGGGGGAAGGAGGTCCTACGAGCAGTACTTC
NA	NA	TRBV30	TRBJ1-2	CAWIQKPYGYTF	TGTGCCTGGATACAGAAGCCCTATGGCTACACCTTC
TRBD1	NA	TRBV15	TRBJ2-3	CATSRGTGGIPDTQYF	TGTGCCACCAGCAGGGGAACAGGGGGTATCCCAGATACGCAGTATTTT
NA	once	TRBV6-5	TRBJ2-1	CASSPRGSLYNEQFF	TGTGCCAGCAGCCCCAGGGGATCCCTCTACAATGAGCAGTTCTTC
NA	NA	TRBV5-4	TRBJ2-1	CASSKTSVVSFNEQFF	TGTGCCAGCAGCAAAACGAGCGTTGTGTCGTTTAATGAGCAGTTCTTC
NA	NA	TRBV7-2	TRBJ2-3	CASSPRGREYTDTQYF	TGTGCCAGCAGCCCAAGGGGCAGGGAATACACAGATACGCAGTATTTT
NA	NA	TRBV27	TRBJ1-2	CASSDREGYGYTF	TGTGCCAGCAGTGATCGTGAGGGCTATGGCTACACCTTC
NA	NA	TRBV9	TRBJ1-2	CASSVDSWTYGYTF	TGTGCCAGCAGCGTGGACTCTTGGACCTATGGCTACACCTTC
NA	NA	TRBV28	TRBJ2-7	CASRRQECYEQYF	TGTGCCAGCAGACGACAGGAGTGCTACGAGCAGTACTTC
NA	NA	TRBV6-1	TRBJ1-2	CASSETAFNALYNYGYTF	TGTGCCAGCAGCGAAACTGCCTTCAACGCCCTCTATAACTATGGCTACACCTTC
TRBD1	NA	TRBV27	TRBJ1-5	CASSLRPTGVGQPQHF	TGTGCCAGCAGTTTAAGACCGACAGGGGTCGGGCAGCCCCAGCATTTT
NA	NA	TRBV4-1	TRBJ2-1	CASSQTGSPNEQFF	TGCGCCAGCAGCCAAACAGGATCCCCCAATGAGCAGTTCTTC
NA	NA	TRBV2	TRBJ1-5	CASSESGFGNQPQHF	TGTGCCAGCAGTGAATCCGGGTTTGGCAATCAGCCCCAGCATTTT
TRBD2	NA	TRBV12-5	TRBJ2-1	CASGLAHGGLAGAYEQFF	TGTGCTAGTGGTTTGGCCCATGGGGGTCTAGCGGGAGCGTATGAGCAGTTCTTC
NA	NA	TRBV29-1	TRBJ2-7	CSVKEGYEQYF	TGCAGCGTTAAGGAGGGATACGAGCAGTACTTC
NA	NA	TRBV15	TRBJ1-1	CATSTGEDLNTEAFF	TGTGCCACCAGCACTGGAGAGGATCTGAACACTGAAGCTTTCTTT
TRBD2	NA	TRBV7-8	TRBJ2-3	CASSDSGGAPDTQYF	TGTGCCAGCAGCGATAGCGGGGGGGCCCCAGATACGCAGTATTTT
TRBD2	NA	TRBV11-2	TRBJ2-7	CASSSKGRVRLAGMHEQYF	TGTGCCAGCAGCTCAAAAGGTCGGGTTCGGCTAGCGGGAATGCACGAGCAGTACTTC
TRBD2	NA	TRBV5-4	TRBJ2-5	CASSPEALGLGQGETQYF	TGTGCCAGCAGCCCAGAGGCTCTGGGACTAGGCCAGGGAGAGACCCAGTACTTC
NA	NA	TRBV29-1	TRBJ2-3	CSVDLNTDTQYF	TGCAGCGTTGACTTAAACACAGATACGCAGTATTTT
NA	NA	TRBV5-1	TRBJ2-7	CASSLAGLNEQYF	TGCGCCAGCAGCTTGGCAGGGTTGAACGAGCAGTACTTC
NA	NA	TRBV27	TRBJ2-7	CASSLSGGILIEQYF	TGTGCCAGCAGTTTATCGGGGGGAATTCTTATCGAGCAGTACTTC
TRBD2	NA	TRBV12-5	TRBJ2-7	CASGLWTSGSFNYEQYF	TGTGCTAGTGGTTTGTGGACTAGCGGGAGCTTTAACTACGAGCAGTACTTC
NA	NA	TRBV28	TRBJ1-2	CAAGGGYTF	TGTGCCGCGGGCGGTGGCTACACCTTC
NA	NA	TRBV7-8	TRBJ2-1	CASSSNGPYSEQFF	TGTGCCAGCAGCTCCAACGGCCCCTACAGTGAGCAGTTCTTC
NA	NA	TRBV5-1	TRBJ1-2	CASSLGGAGDYGYTF	TGCGCCAGCAGCTTGGGTGGCGCGGGGGACTATGGCTACACCTTC
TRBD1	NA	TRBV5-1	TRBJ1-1	CASSLGTVSDNTEAFF	TGCGCCAGCAGCTTAGGGACAGTATCGGATAACACTGAAGCTTTCTTT
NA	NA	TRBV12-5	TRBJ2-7	CASGSGDFTYEQYF	TGTGCTAGTGGTTCCGGGGACTTTACCTACGAGCAGTACTTC